This TCR beta chain stems from a study of spatial heterogeneity in lung cancer. Background on the study: Consistent detection of more beta-chain than alpha-chain sequences was observed.

There are a few counts of this clonotype. Antigen specificity is unknown. Notes on the study in general: Tumor mutation count correlated with how many alpha and beta TCRs expanded intratumorally.

TCRdb reprocessed the 5' RACE reads with MiXCR, giving one entry per CDR3 protein. This sample has roughly 7,400 distinct CDR3 sequences; over 15% occur once, and the top ten carry approximately 12%. Trimming left V 10 bases short and J 2 bases short, with 15 bases between. The CDR3 runs to 13 residues. Germline CDR1 and CDR2: MDHEN and SYDVKM. The time point: sample taken at primary tumor resection. Whole RNA obtained from tumor, nontumor lung or frozen PBMC underwent sequencing without sorting. The material was lung tumor tissue, obtained at surgery. The source is a female donor with early-stage non-small cell lung cancer. The chain recombines TRBV28 with TRBJ2-7, with D unclear. The CDR3 here is CATQPPGTYEQYF. The CDR3 bases are TGTGCCACCCAACCCCCCGGAACCTACGAGCAGTACTTC.